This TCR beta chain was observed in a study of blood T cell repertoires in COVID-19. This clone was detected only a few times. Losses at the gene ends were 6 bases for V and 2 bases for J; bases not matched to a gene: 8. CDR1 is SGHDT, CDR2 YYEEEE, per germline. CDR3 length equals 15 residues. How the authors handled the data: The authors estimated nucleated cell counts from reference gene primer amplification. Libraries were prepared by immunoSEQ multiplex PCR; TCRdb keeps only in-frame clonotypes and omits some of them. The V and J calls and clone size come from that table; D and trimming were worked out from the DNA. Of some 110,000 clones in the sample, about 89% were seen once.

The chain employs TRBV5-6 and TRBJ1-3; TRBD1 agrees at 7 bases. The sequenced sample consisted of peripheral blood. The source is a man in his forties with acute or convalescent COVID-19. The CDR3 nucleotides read TGTGCCAGCAACAATCACAGGGGAACTGGAAACACCATATATTTT. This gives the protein CASNNHRGTGNTIYF.